This TCR beta chain originates from a study of T cells in Graves' hyperthyroidism and ophthalmopathy. Findings of the study overall: The majority of expanded thyroid clonotypes above 0.001 also appeared in blood. Researchers report that a 13 V-J model separated ophthalmopathy from stable hyperthyroidism.

The CDR3 extends over 15 amino acids. Germline assignment: CDR1 DFQATT and CDR2 SNEGSKA (reference sequence). The V end lost 6 bases, the J end lost 13 bases, and 25 bases lay between the germline ends. It was RNA transcripts that yielded the amplified TCR beta CDR3 regions. The study used the HTBI primer set for a first-round RT-PCR of the TCR CDR3. Each CDR3 protein is one row after TCRdb ran MiXCR on the multiplex PCR reads. The table shows about 570,000 distinct CDR3 sequences, with approximately 44% occurring only once. Comment on this clonotype: Its specificity is unknown.

The study based diagnoses on clinical symptoms, serum thyroxine and TRAb, thyroid ultrasound and orbital computed tomography. The rearrangement links TRBV20-1 to TRBJ1-6; no clear D gene. Input material: peripheral blood or thyroid tissue (not recorded which). The receptor's source is an adult woman with Graves' disease, either hyperthyroidism or ophthalmopathy (not recorded which). CDR3 protein: CSARTSGHEPRPLHF. The CDR3 nucleotides read TGCAGTGCCAGGACTAGCGGGCACGAACCCCGTCCCCTCCACTTT.